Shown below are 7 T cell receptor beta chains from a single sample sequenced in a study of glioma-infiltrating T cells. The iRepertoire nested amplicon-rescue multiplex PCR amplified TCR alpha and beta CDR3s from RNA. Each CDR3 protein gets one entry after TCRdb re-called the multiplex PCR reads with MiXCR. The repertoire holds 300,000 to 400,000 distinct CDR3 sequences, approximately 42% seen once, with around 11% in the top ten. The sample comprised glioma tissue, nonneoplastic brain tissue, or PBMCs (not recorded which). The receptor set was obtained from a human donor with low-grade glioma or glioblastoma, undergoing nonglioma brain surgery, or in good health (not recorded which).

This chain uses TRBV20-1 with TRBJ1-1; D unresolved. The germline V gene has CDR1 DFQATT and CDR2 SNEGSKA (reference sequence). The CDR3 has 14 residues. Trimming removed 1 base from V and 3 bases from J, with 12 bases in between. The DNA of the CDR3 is TGCAGTGCTAGAGGGGTCGGTTTCGACACTGAAGCTTTCTTT. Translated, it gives CSARGVGFDTEAFF.

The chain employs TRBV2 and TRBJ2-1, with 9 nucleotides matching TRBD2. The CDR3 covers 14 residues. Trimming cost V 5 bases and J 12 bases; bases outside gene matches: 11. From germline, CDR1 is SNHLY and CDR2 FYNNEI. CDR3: CASSIGVSGSLQFF. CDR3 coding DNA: TGTGCCAGCAGTATTGGAGTTAGCGGGAGTCTGCAGTTCTTC.

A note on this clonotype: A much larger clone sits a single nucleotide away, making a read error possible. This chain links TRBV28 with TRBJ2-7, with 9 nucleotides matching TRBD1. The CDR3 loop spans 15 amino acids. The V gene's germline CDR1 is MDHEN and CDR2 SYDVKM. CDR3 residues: CASRGPGQGTPQHYF. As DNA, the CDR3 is TGTGCCAGCAGGGGGCCGGGACAGGGCACTCCCCAGCATTACTTC.

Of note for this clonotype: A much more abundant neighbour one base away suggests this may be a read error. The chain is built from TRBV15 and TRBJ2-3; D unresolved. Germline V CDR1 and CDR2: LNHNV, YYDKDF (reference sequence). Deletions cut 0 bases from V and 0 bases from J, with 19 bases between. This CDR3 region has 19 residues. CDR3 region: CATSRDPFELVFSTDTQYF. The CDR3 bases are TGTGCCACCAGCAGAGATCCCTTCGAGTTGGTTTTTAGCACAGATACGCAGTATTTT.

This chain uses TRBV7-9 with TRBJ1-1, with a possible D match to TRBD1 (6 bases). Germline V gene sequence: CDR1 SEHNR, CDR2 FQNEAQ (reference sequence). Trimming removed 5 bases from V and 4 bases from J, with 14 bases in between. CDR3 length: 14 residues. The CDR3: CASSEPGTTTEAFF. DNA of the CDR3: TGTGCCAGCAGCGAACCAGGGACAACCACTGAAGCTTTCTTT.

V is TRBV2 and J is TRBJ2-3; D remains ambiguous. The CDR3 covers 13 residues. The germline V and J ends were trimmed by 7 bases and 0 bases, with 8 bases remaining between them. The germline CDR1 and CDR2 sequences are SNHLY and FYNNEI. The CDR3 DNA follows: TGTGCCAGCACTAAAACTAGCACAGATACGCAGTATTTT. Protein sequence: CASTKTSTDTQYF.

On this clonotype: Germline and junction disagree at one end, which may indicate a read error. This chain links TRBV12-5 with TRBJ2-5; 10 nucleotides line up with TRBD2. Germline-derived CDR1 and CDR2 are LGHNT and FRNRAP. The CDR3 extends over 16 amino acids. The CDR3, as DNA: TGTGCTAGTGGTTTGTCCCTAGCGGGAGATTTAGAGACCAAGTACTTC. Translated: CASGLSLAGDLETKYF.